Listed below are T cell receptor beta chains from one sample, sequenced in a study of blood T cell repertoires in COVID-19. Data came from immunoSEQ multiplex PCR; TCRdb stores just in-frame clones and leaves some out. The sample yields about 350,000 clones, 80% to 90% seen once. The sequenced material came from peripheral blood. The origin of the receptors is a woman aged 45-60 years with COVID-19, enrolled during active disease. Each CDR3 is given with its conserved first and last residue. Fields, in order: D gene, V gene, clone size, J gene, CDR3 length, CDR3 DNA, CDR3 protein. D genes are given only for firm matches. The size of a clone is reported for some rows only, either as once, few or many, or as a class for expanded clones.

D: NA; V: TRBV7-8; size: few; J: TRBJ2-5; length: 13; DNA: TGTGCCAGCAGCCCCAGGGGTGGAGAGACCCAGTACTTC; CDR3: CASSPRGGETQYF
D: NA; V: TRBV11-2; size: NA; J: TRBJ2-2; length: 15; DNA: TGTGCCAGCAGCTTAGTGACAGCGGGTATCGGGGAGCTGTTTTTT; CDR3: CASSLVTAGIGELFF
D: TRBD2; V: TRBV4-3; size: NA; J: TRBJ2-2; length: 17; DNA: TGCGCCAGCAGCCAGGGACTAGCGGGAACCCTTACCGGGGAGCTGTTTTTT; CDR3: CASSQGLAGTLTGELFF
D: TRBD2; V: TRBV4-2; size: NA; J: TRBJ2-1; length: 17; DNA: TGTGCCAGCAGCCCGTCTCCTAGCGGGAGGGATTACAATGAGCAGTTCTTC; CDR3: CASSPSPSGRDYNEQFF
D: TRBD1; V: TRBV7-3; size: NA; J: TRBJ2-1; length: 13; DNA: TGTGCCAGCAGGGACAGGGAACACAATGAGCAGTTCTTC; CDR3: CASRDREHNEQFF
D: TRBD2; V: TRBV11-3; size: NA; J: TRBJ2-1; length: 17; DNA: TGTGCCAGCAGCTTAATGGTGTTGCGGGGGATTTTCAATGAGCAGTTCTTC; CDR3: CASSLMVLRGIFNEQFF
D: TRBD2; V: TRBV19; size: NA; J: TRBJ2-1; length: 15; DNA: TGTGCCAGTATCTCCGGACTAGCGGGTCACAATGAGCAGTTCTTC; CDR3: CASISGLAGHNEQFF
D: TRBD2; V: TRBV7-6; size: once; J: TRBJ2-5; length: 16; DNA: TGTGCCAGCAGCCAAGGACTAGCGGGAGGGCAAGAGACCCAGTACTTC; CDR3: CASSQGLAGGQETQYF
D: TRBD2; V: TRBV12-5; size: once; J: TRBJ2-3; length: 15; DNA: TGTGCTAGTGGTTTGGGGACTAGCGGGACTGATACGCAGTATTTT; CDR3: CASGLGTSGTDTQYF
D: TRBD2; V: TRBV2; size: NA; J: TRBJ2-1; length: 14; DNA: TGTGCCAGCAGTACTAGCGGGAGCTACAATGAGCAGTTCTTC; CDR3: CASSTSGSYNEQFF
D: TRBD1; V: TRBV28; size: NA; J: TRBJ1-4; length: 12; DNA: TGTGCCAGCAGTTCGGGACAGCAGAAACTGTTTTTT; CDR3: CASSSGQQKLFF
D: TRBD1; V: TRBV5-1; size: NA; J: TRBJ2-7; length: 14; DNA: TGCGCCAGCAGCCCCCGGGACAGTGACTACGAGCAGTACTTC; CDR3: CASSPRDSDYEQYF
D: TRBD1; V: TRBV7-2; size: NA; J: TRBJ2-7; length: 16; DNA: TGTGCCAGCAGCCACCCCCTGGGGACAGGTTCCTACGAGCAGTACTTC; CDR3: CASSHPLGTGSYEQYF
D: NA; V: TRBV5-4; size: NA; J: TRBJ1-6; length: 15; DNA: TGTGCCAGCAGCCCGGGGGGGGGCCGGAATTCACCCCTCCACTTT; CDR3: CASSPGGGRNSPLHF
D: NA; V: TRBV5-5; size: NA; J: TRBJ2-1; length: 15; DNA: TGTGCCAGCAGCTTCTATGAGCTGAGCAACAATGAGCAGTTCTTC; CDR3: CASSFYELSNNEQFF
D: NA; V: TRBV7-8; size: NA; J: TRBJ1-3; length: 13; DNA: TGTGCCAGCACCCTGGACACTGGAAACACCATATATTTT; CDR3: CASTLDTGNTIYF
D: NA; V: TRBV3-1/TRBV3-2; size: NA; J: TRBJ1-3; length: 14; DNA: TGTGCCAGCAGCGAAAGGGGGACTGGAAACACCATATATTTT; CDR3: CASSERGTGNTIYF
D: TRBD2; V: TRBV30; size: NA; J: TRBJ2-7; length: 12; DNA: TGTGCCTGCCGGCGGGGGGTATACGAGCAGTACTTC; CDR3: CACRRGVYEQYF
D: NA; V: TRBV6-6; size: NA; J: TRBJ2-7; length: 15; DNA: TGTGCCAGCAGTTACTCCGTCACTAGGACCAACGAGCAGTACTTC; CDR3: CASSYSVTRTNEQYF
D: TRBD2; V: TRBV11-3; size: NA; J: TRBJ2-7; length: 14; DNA: TGTGCCAGCAGCCCGGGACTAGCGGACCCCGAGCAGTACTTC; CDR3: CASSPGLADPEQYF
D: NA; V: TRBV11-3; size: NA; J: TRBJ2-5; length: 13; DNA: TGTGCCAGCGCGCGGGGTTTTCAAGAGACCCAGTACTTC; CDR3: CASARGFQETQYF
D: NA; V: TRBV7-2; size: NA; J: TRBJ2-6; length: 13; DNA: TGTGCCAGCAGCTTAACTACAAGACACGTCCTGACTTTC; CDR3: CASSLTTRHVLTF